This T cell receptor (beta chain) derives from a study of blood T cells in healthy people across ages. At least ten counts were recorded for this clonotype. No antigen is known for it. Combining a sample-barcoded 5' primer with a J-beta primer mix, a second PCR ran for roughly 7 to 12 cycles. TCRdb recomputed calls from the 5' RACE reads with MiXCR, one row per CDR3 protein. This sample has about 620,000 distinct CDR3 sequences, with around 21% found just once. Whole-study results and caveats: Comparison with aged donors showed that long-lived donors had more naive CD4+ cells and higher diversity.

V was cut by 4 bases and J by 4 bases, with 8 bases left in between. CDR1 and CDR2 from the germline V gene are LGHNA and YSLEER. The CDR3 extends over 13 amino acids. The sample comprised blood. The rearrangement joins TRBV4-3 to TRBJ2-1; D gene unclear. This clonotype was obtained from a man between 65 and 85 years old in good health. CDR3 DNA: TGCGCCAGCAGCCCCACAGAGTACAATGAGCAGTTCTTC. It yields the protein CASSPTEYNEQFF.